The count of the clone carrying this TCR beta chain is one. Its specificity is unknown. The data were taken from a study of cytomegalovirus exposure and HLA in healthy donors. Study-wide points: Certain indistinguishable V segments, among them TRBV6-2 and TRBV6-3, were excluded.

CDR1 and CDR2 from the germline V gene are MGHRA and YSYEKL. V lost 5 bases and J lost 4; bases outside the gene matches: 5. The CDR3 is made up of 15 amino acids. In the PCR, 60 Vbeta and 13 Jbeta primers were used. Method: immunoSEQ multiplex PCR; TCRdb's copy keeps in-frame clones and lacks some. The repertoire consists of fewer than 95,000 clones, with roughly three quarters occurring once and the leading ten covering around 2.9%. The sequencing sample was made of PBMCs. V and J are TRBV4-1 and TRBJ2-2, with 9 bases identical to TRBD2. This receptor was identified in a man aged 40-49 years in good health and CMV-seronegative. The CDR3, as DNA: TGCGCCAGCAGCGGAGCGGGGGGCCCCACCGGGGAGCTGTTTTTT. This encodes CASSGAGGPTGELFF.